The subject of this entry is one T cell receptor (beta chain). This clonotype was counted ten times or more. What antigen it recognizes has not been identified. Within one base of it there is no much larger clone, and no base qualities were kept. Inclusive of the bounding cysteine and phenylalanine, the CDR3 is 14 residues long. Just the 42-base CDR3 DNA is kept, in frame starting at base 1. CDR1 and CDR2, per the germline V gene, are MNHEY and SVGEGT. V was cut back by 4 bases and J by 7 bases, leaving a gap of 14 bases between them. The data derive from a study of T cells in Graves' hyperthyroidism and ophthalmopathy (dated by TCRdb to about 2019). Broadly, across the study: A discovery cohort of about a hundred patients, approximately 45 with Graves' ophthalmopathy and about 60 with stable Graves' hyperthyroidism, was used to find distinguishing TCR V-J signatures. Whether ophthalmopathy could be predicted prospectively was tested in an independent validation cohort made up of roughly 19 hyperthyroidism patients plus 17 patients who later progressed to ophthalmopathy. The 95 to 100 discovery patients were randomly divided into training and test sets at a 7:3 ratio. In addition, the study compared T-cell repertoires in thyroid tissue and in blood from over 5 Graves' hyperthyroidism patients. Once sampling was done, hyperthyroidism patients were given methimazole at a starting dose of 30 mg daily, whereas ophthalmopathy patients were given high-dose intravenous methylprednisolone. TCR Vbeta CDR3 sequencing of around 130 peripheral blood samples (43 ophthalmopathy, 75 or so hyperthyroidism and approximately 17 progressor patients) is reported in the paper.

Stable Graves' hyperthyroidism was defined as no progression to ophthalmopathy during 18 months of follow-up. Hyperthyroidism patients were newly diagnosed, with disease duration under 2 months, and aged 18 to 65 years. Exclusion was applied to patients with uncontrolled infections, other autoimmune diseases, pregnancy or lactation. Diagnoses relied on clinical symptoms, serum thyroxine and TRAb, thyroid ultrasound and orbital computed tomography. Trizol reagent was used to extract total RNA, and RNA quality was then checked on an Agilent 2100 Bioanalyzer. TCR beta CDR3 regions were amplified from RNA transcripts. For the first round of RT-PCR on the TCR CDR3, the HTBI primer set was used together with the Qiagen OneStep RT-PCR kit. A second multiplex PCR round built the libraries, followed by size selection and purification. Libraries were sequenced paired-end with 100 bp reads on an Illumina HiSeq2000. In the source study's methods: SOAPnuke was used to process the raw data, with reads discarded if the reads contained adapters or uncalled bases, had a mean Phred below 15, or lacked an exact constant-primer or identifier match. High-quality paired reads were merged with COPE v1.2.5, and unique nucleotide sequences were defined as clonotypes. MiTCR v1.1 was used to align clonotypes to the IMGT TRBV, TRBD and TRBJ reference segments. Only V-J combinations with frequency above 0.0001, covering 99% to 99.2% of repertoires, were analysed. A TCS score was defined as the ratio between F50 (clonal expansion) and ExV (chaos), using BLOSUM62-based TCRdist between CDR3 peptides within each V-J. Welch's t-statistics and random forest reduced approximately 520 V-J features to 13, which were used in a naive Bayes classifier (R e1071). The Morisita-Horn index was used to measure how similar the thyroid and blood repertoires were. TCRdb ran its own pipeline on the public reads, namely fastp trimming at Q25 and MiXCR clone calling, and kept in-frame beta chains. CDR3 protein sequences are deduplicated, and each keeps its most common genes and DNA. TCRdb, not the authors, supplied the V and J calls. The table for this sample lists tens of thousands of distinct CDR3 sequences; around 55% of them were counted only once. Together, the top ten hold over 30% of the sample.

Broad study findings and their caveats: Most expanded thyroid clonotypes (frequency above 0.001) were also found in blood, which suggests that blood repertoires may mirror thyroid immune responses. No statistical method was used to fix the sample size in advance, and group allocation was not hidden from the investigators. Ophthalmopathy was separated from stable hyperthyroidism by a 13 V-J signature model, with about 86% sensitivity and around 81% specificity obtained in cross-validation and 80%/75% obtained in testing. In validation, the model predicted progression to ophthalmopathy a median of roughly six months before onset, with approximately 70% sensitivity and about 72% specificity.

The sample comprised peripheral blood or thyroid tissue (not recorded which). The chain joins TRBV6-2 or TRBV6-3 to TRBJ1-5; no D gene is confidently identified. This receptor was obtained from a man aged 18 to 30 with Graves' hyperthyroidism. The DNA is TGTGCCAGCAGTTGGTCAGCCCTTGAACAGCCCCAGCATTTT. It translates as CASSWSALEQPQHF.